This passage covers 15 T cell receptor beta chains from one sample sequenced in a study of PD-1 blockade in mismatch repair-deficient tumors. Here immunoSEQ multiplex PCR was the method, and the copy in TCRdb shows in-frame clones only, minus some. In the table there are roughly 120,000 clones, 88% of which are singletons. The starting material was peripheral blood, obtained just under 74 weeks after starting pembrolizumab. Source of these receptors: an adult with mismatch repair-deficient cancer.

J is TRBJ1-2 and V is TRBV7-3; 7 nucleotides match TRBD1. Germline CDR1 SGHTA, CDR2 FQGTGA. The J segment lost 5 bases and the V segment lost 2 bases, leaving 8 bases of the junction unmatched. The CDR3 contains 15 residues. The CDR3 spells CASSLVRGRMYGYTF. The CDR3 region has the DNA TGTGCCAGCAGCTTAGTGAGGGGGCGGATGTATGGCTACACCTTC.

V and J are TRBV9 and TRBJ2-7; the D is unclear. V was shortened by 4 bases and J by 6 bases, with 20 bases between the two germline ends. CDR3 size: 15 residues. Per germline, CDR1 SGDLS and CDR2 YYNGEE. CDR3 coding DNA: TGTGCCAGCAGCTCCCAAAACGTGGGTCTTCGCGAGCAGTACTTC. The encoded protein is CASSSQNVGLREQYF.

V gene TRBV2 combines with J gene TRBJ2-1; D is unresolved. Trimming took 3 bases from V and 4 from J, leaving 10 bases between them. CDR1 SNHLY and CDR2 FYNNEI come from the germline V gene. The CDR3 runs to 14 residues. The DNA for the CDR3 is TGTGCCAGCAGTGAGGTGGAACATTACAATGAGCAGTTCTTC. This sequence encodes CASSEVEHYNEQFF.

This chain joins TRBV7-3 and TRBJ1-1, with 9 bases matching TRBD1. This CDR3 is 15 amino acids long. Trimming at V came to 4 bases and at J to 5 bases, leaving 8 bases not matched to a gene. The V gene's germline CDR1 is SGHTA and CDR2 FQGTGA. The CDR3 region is CASSSPDRGDTEAFF. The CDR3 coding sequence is TGTGCCAGCAGCTCACCGGACAGGGGAGATACTGAAGCTTTCTTT.

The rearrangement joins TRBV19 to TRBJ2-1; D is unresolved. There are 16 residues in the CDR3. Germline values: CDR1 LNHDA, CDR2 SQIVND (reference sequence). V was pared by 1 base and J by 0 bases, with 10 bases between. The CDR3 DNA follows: TGTGCCAGTAGTATAGTGCAGCGCCTCTCCTACAATGAGCAGTTCTTC. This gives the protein CASSIVQRLSYNEQFF.

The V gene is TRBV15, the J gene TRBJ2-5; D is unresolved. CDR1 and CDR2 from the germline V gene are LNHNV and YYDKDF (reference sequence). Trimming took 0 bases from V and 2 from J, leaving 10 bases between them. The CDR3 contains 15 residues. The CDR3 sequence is CATSRDWADQETQYF. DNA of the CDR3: TGTGCCACCAGCAGAGATTGGGCGGATCAAGAGACCCAGTACTTC.

The CDR3 DNA reads TGTGCCAGCAGTCACACTGACAGGGGAGATACGCAGTATTTT. Protein: CASSHTDRGDTQYF. J is TRBJ2-3 and V is TRBV28; 8 bases are shared with TRBD1. The CDR3 sequence is 14 residues long. Germline V gives CDR1 MDHEN, CDR2 SYDVKM. V lost 5 bases and J lost 5; bases outside the gene matches: 6.

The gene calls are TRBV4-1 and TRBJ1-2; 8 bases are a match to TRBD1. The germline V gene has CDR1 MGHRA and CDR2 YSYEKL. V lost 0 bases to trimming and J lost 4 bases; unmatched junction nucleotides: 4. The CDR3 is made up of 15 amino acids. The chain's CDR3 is CASSQERTGSYGYTF. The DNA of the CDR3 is TGCGCCAGCAGCCAAGAAAGGACAGGGTCCTATGGCTACACCTTC.

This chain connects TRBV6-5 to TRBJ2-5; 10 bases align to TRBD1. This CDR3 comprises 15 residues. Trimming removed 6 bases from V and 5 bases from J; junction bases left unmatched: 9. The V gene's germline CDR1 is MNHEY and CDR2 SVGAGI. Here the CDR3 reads CASRTGTGVGETQYF. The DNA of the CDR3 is TGTGCCAGCAGAACCGGGACAGGGGTTGGGGAGACCCAGTACTTC.

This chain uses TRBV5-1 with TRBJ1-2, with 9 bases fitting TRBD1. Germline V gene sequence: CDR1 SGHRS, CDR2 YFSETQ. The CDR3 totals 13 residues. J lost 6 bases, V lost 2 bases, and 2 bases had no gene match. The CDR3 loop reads CASSFTGGDGYTF. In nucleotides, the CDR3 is TGCGCCAGCAGCTTCACAGGGGGCGATGGCTACACCTTC. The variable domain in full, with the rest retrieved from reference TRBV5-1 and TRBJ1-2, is KAGVTQTPRYLIKTRGQQVTLSCSPISGHRSVSWYQQTPGQGLQFLFEYFSETQRNKGNFPGRFSGRQFSNSRSEMNVSTLELGDSALYLCASSFTGGDGYTFGSGTRLTVV.

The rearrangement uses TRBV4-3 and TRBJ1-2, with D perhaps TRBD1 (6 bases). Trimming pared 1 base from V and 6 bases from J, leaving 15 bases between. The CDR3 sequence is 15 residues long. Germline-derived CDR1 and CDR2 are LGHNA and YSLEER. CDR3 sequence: CASSQVGRGYHGYTF. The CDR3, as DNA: TGCGCCAGCAGCCAAGTAGGCAGGGGTTATCATGGCTACACCTTC.

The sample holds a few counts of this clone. CDR3 coding DNA: TGCGCCAGCAGCCAAGATGAGGGGGCTGGGGCCAACGTCCTGACTTTC. Amino acid sequence: CASSQDEGAGANVLTF. The V call is TRBV4-3, the J call TRBJ2-6, with D maybe TRBD1 (6 bases). V lost 0 bases, J lost 2 bases, and 8 bases lay in between. CDR1 is LGHNA, CDR2 YSLEER, per germline. The CDR3 is 16 amino acids.

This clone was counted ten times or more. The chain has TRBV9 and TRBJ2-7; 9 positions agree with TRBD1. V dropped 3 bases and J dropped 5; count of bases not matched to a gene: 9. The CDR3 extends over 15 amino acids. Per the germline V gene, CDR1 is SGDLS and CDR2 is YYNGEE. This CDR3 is CASSAPGTGTHEQYF. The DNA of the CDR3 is TGTGCCAGCAGCGCTCCCGGGACAGGGACCCACGAGCAGTACTTC. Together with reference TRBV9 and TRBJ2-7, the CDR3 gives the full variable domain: DSGVTQTPKHLITATGQRVTLRCSPRSGDLSVYWYQQSLDQGLQFLIQYYNGEERAKGNILERFSAQQFPDLHSELNLSSLELGDSALYFCASSAPGTGTHEQYFGPGTRLTVT.

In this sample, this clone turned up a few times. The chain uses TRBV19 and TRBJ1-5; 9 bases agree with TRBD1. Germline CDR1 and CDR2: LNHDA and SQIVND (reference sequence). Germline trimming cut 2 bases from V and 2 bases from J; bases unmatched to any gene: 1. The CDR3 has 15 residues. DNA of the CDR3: TGTGCCAGTAGTATAACAGGGGGCGGCAATCAGCCCCAGCATTTT. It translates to CASSITGGGNQPQHF.

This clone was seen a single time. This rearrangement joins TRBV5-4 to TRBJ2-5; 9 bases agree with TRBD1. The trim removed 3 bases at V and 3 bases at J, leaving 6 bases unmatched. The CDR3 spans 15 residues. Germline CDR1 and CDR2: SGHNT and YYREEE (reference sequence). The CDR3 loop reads CASSSTGGVEETQYF. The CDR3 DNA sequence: TGTGCCAGCAGCTCAACAGGGGGCGTGGAAGAGACCCAGTACTTC.